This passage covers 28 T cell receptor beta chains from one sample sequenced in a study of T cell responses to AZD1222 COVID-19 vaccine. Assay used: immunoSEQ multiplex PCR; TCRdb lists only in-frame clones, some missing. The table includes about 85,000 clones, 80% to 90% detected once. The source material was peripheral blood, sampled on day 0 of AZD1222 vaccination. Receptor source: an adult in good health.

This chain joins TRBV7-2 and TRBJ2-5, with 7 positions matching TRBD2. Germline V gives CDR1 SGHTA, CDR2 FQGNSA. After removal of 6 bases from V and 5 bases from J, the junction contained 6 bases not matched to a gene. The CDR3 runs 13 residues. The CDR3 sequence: CASSQAGRETQYF. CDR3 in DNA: TGTGCCAGCAGTCAAGCGGGACGGGAGACCCAGTACTTC. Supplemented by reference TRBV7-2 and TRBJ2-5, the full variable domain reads GAGVSQSPSNKVTEKGKDVELRCDPISGHTALYWYRQSLGQGLEFLIYFQGNSAPDKSGLPSDRFSAERTGGSVSTLTIQRTQQEDSAVYLCASSQAGRETQYFGPGTRLLVL.

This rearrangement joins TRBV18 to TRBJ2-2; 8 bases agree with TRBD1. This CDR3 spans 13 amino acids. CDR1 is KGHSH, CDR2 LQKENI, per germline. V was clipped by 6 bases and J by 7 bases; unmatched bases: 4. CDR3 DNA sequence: TGTGCCAGCTCCCTACAGGGGGACGGGGAGCTGTTTTTT. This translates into CASSLQGDGELFF.

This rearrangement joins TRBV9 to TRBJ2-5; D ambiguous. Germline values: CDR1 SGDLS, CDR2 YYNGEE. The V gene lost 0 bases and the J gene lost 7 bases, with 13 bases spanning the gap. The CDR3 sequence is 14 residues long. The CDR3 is CASSVASQRGTQYF. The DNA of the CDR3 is TGTGCCAGCAGCGTAGCTTCGCAGAGAGGGACCCAGTACTTC.

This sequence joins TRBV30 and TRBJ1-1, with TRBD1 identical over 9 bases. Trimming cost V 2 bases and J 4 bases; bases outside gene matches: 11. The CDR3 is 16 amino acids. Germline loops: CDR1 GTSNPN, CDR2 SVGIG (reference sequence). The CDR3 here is CAWSSPDRGWVTEAFF. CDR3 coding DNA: TGTGCCTGGAGTTCCCCGGACAGGGGTTGGGTCACTGAAGCTTTCTTT.

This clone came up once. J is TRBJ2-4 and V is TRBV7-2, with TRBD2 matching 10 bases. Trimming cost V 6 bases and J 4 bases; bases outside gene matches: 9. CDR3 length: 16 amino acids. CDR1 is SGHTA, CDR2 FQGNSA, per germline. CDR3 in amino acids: CASRPGLAESKNIQYF. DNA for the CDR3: TGTGCCAGCAGACCTGGACTAGCGGAGTCTAAAAACATTCAGTACTTC.

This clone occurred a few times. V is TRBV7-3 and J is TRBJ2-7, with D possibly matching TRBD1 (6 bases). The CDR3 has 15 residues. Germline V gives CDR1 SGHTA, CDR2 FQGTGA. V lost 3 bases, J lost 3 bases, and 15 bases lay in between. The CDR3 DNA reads TGTGCCAGCAGCTTGGAAGGGGACACCTTCTACGAGCAGTACTTC. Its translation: CASSLEGDTFYEQYF.

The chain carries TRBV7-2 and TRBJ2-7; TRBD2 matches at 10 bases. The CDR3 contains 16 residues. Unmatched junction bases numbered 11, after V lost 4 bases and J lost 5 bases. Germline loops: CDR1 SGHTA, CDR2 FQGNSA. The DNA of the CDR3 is TGTGCCAGCAGCTCCAATTTAGCGGGGGGTGCTGACGAGCAGTACTTC. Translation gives CASSSNLAGGADEQYF.

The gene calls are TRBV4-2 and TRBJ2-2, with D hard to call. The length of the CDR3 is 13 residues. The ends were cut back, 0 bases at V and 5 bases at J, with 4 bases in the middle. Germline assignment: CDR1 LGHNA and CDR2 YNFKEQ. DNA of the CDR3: TGTGCCAGCAGCCAAGACTGGACCGGGGAGCTGTTTTTT. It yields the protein CASSQDWTGELFF.

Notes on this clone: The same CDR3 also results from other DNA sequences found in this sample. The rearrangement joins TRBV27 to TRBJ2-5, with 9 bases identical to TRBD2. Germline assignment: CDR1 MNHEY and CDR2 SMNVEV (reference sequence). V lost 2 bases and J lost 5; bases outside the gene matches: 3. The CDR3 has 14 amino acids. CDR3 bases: TGTGCCAGCAGTTTAGGGCTAGCGGGGGAGACCCAGTACTTC. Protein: CASSLGLAGETQYF.

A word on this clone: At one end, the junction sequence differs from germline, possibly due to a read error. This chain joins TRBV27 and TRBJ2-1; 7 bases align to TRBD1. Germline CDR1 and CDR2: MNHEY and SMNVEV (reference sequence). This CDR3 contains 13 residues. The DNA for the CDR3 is TGTGCCACCGCGATTCGACAGGGTTCAACTTTGGTCTTC. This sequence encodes CATAIRQGSTLVF.

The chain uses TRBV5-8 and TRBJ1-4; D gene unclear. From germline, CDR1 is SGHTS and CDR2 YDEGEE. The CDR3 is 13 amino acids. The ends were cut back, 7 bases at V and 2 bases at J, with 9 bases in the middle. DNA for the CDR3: TGTGCCAGCTCGACACTCACTAATGAAAAACTGTTTTTT. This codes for CASSTLTNEKLFF.

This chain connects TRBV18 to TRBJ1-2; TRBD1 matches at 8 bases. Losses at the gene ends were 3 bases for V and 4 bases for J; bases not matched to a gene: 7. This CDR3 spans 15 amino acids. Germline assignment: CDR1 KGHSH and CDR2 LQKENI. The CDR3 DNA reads TGTGCCAGCTCACCCGCTCCGGGACAGGTCTATGGCTACACCTTC. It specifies CASSPAPGQVYGYTF.

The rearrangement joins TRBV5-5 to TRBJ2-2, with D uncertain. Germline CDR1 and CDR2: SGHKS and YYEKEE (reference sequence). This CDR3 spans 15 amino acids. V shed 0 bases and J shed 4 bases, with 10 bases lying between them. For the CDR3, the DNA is TGTGCCAGCAGCTTGGTTTGGTCACCCACCGGGGAGCTGTTTTTT. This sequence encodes CASSLVWSPTGELFF.

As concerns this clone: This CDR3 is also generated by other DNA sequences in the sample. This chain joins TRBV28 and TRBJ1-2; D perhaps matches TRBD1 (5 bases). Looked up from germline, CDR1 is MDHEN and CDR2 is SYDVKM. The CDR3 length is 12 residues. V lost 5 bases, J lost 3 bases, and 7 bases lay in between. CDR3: CASSLTDYGYTF. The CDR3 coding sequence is TGTGCCAGCAGTCTGACAGACTATGGCTACACCTTC.

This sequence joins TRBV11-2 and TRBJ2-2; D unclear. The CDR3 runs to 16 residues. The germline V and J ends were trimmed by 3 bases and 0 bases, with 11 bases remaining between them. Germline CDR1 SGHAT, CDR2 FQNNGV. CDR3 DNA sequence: TGTGCCAGCAGCTTTCAACTCCCCGCGAACACCGGGGAGCTGTTTTTT. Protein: CASSFQLPANTGELFF. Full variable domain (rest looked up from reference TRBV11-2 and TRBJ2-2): EAGVAQSPRYKIIEKRQSVAFWCNPISGHATLYWYQQILGQGPKLLIQFQNNGVVDDSQLPKDRFSAERLKGVDSTLKIQPAKLEDSAVYLCASSFQLPANTGELFFGEGSRLTVL.

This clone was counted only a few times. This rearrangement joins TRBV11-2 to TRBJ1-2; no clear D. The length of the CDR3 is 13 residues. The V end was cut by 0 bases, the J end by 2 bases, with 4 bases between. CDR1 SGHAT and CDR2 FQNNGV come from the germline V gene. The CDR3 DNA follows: TGTGCCAGCAGCTTAGATTGGAACTATGGCTACACCTTC. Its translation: CASSLDWNYGYTF.

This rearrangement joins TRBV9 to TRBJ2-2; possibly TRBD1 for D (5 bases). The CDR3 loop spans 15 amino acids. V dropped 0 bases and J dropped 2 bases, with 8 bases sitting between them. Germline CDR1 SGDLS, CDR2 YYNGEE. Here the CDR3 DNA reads TGTGCCAGCAGCGTAGTCCAGGGAAACACCGGGGAGCTGTTTTTT. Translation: CASSVVQGNTGELFF.

CDR3 bases: TGTGCCAGCAGCCAAACTTCGGGAATAAGCTACACCTTC. Translated: CASSQTSGISYTF. The chain couples TRBV3-1 (or the pseudogene TRBV3-2) to TRBJ1-2; D not resolved. The CDR3 has 13 residues. V dropped 2 bases and J dropped 9 bases, with 13 bases sitting between them. CDR1 is LGHDT and CDR2 is YNNKEL in the germline V gene (reference sequence).

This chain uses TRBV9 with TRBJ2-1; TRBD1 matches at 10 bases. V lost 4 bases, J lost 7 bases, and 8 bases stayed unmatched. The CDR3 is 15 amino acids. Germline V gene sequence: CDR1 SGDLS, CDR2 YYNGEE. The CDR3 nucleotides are TGTGCCAGCAGCCCCCGACAGGGGGCGAGGAATGAGCAGTTCTTC. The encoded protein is CASSPRQGARNEQFF. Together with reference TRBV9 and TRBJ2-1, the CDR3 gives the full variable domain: DSGVTQTPKHLITATGQRVTLRCSPRSGDLSVYWYQQSLDQGLQFLIQYYNGEERAKGNILERFSAQQFPDLHSELNLSSLELGDSALYFCASSPRQGARNEQFFGPGTRLTVL.

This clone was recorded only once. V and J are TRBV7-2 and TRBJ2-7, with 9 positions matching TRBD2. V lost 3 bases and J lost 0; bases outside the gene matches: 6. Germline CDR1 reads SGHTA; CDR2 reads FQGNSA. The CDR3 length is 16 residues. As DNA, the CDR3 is TGTGCCAGCAGCTTTCAAAGCGGGAGGATCTCCTACGAGCAGTACTTC. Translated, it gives CASSFQSGRISYEQYF.

The DNA of the CDR3 is TGTGCCAGCAGCTTGACTCCCGGGGCCTCAATGAACACTGAAGCTTTCTTT. This encodes CASSLTPGASMNTEAFF. The chain recombines TRBV5-5 with TRBJ1-1, with a possible D match to TRBD1 (5 bases). CDR3 length: 17 residues. CDR1 is SGHKS and CDR2 is YYEKEE in the germline V gene (reference sequence). With 1 base removed from V and 0 bases from J, the gap between germline ends came to 16 bases.

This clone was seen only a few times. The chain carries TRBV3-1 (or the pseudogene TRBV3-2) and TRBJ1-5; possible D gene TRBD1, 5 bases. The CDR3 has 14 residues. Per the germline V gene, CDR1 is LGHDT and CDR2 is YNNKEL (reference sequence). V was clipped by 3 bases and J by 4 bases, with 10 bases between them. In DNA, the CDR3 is TGTGCCAGCAGCCACGGCCGACAGAATCAGCCCCAGCATTTT. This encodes CASSHGRQNQPQHF.

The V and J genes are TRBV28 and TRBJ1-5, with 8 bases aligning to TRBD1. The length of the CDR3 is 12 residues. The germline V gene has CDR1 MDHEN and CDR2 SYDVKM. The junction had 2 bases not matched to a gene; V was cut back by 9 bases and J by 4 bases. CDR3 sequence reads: CASQGANQPQHF. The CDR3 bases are TGTGCCAGTCAGGGGGCGAATCAGCCCCAGCATTTT.

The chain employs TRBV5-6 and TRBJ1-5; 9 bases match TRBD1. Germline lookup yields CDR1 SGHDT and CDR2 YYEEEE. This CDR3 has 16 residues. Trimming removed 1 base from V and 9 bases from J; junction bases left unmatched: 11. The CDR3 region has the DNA TGTGCCAGCAGCTTGACCGGGACAGGGAACTTAAGGCCCCAGCATTTT. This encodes CASSLTGTGNLRPQHF.

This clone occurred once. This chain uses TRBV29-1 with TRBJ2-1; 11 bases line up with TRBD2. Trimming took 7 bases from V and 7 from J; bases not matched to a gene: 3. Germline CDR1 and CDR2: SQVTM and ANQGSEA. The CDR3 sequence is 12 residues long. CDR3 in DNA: TGCAGCGCCCGACTAGCGGGGAATGAGCAGTTCTTC. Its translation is CSARLAGNEQFF.

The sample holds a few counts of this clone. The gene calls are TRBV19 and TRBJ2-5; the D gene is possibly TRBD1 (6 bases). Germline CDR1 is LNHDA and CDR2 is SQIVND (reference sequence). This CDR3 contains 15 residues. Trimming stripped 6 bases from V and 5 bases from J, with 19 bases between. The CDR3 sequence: CASSNPGAGGETQYF. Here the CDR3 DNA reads TGTGCCAGTAGCAATCCAGGGGCGGGTGGGGAGACCCAGTACTTC.

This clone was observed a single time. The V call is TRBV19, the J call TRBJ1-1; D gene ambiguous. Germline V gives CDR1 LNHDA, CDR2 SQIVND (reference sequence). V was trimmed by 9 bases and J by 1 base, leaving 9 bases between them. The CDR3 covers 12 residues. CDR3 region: CASGHTNTEAFF. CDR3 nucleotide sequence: TGTGCCAGCGGGCATACGAACACTGAAGCTTTCTTT.

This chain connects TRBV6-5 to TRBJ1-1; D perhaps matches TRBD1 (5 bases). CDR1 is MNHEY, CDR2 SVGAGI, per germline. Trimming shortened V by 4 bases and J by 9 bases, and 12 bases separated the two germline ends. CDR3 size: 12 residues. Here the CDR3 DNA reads TGTGCCAGCAGTTCCACCGGGACGCAAGCTTTCTTT. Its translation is CASSSTGTQAFF.